This T cell receptor (beta chain) is from a study of Ad26.COV2.S vaccination and SARS-CoV-2 variants. The study, taken as a whole, reports: After vaccination, substantial breadth of spike-specific CD8+ and CD4+ responses was reported. Breadth of non-spike TCRs did not differ between vaccinees and placebo recipients.

TCRdb keeps only in-frame clones here, not all; method: immunoSEQ multiplex PCR. This sample carries 500,000 or so clones, 89% of them seen once, and the ten largest clones take about 2.5%. A word on this clone: Its antigen is not identified.

The CDR3 extends over 15 amino acids. Per germline, CDR1 LNHDA and CDR2 SQIVND (reference sequence). V lost 4 bases to trimming and J lost 4 bases, with 16 bases between them. The treatment is: roughly 18 received Ad26.COV2.S at low or high dose, single or two shots; about 5 received placebo; per-sample allocation not given. Specimen acquisition occurred on day 63 following the initial vaccine or placebo injection. The vaccine delivered Wuhan-strain SARS-CoV-2 spike through an Ad26 vector. The genes are TRBV19 and TRBJ2-5, with TRBD1 as a possible D gene (6 bases). Sequencing was performed on peripheral blood, taken in a trial of Ad26.COV2.S vaccine versus placebo. The TCR originated in a person aged 18 to 59 who received the Ad26.COV2.S COVID-19 vaccine or a placebo. The CDR3 DNA reads TGTGCCAGTAGTACAACAGGGTTTTTCGGAGAGACCCAGTACTTC. It translates to CASSTTGFFGETQYF.